The clone carrying this T cell receptor (beta chain) was recorded at least ten times. The antigen is undetermined. This entry belongs to a study of molecular identifiers for immune sequencing clone quantification. Library preparation followed earlier protocols using designated TCR primers. Via MiXCR, TCRdb re-called the PCR reads, giving one row per CDR3 protein. Here the sample spans about 640,000 distinct CDR3 sequences, about 20% being singletons. Points from the study as a whole: Among effectors, clones above 20 RNA copies held over 97% of molecules; among naive cells, under 1%.

CDR3 size: 12 residues. V lost 6 bases, J lost 5 bases, and 10 bases lay in between. Sorted naive CD8 T cells, roughly 17,000 to 1,100,000, were sequenced from 10%, 30% or 50% RNA. Sorted naive CD8 T cells were those defined as CD8+CD4-CCR7+CD45RA+. Sequenced sample: naive CD8+ T cells from blood, with Jurkat cell RNA spiked in. Subset denoted: FACS-sorted CD8+CD4-CCR7+CD45RA+ naive T cells. This chain uses TRBV12-3 or TRBV12-4 with TRBJ2-5; D not resolved. The receptor's source is a human donor in good health. Some libraries in this study had Jurkat cell RNA spiked in. CDR3: CASSPLGETQYF. For the CDR3, the DNA is TGTGCCAGCAGCCCCCTCGGCGAGACCCAGTACTTC.